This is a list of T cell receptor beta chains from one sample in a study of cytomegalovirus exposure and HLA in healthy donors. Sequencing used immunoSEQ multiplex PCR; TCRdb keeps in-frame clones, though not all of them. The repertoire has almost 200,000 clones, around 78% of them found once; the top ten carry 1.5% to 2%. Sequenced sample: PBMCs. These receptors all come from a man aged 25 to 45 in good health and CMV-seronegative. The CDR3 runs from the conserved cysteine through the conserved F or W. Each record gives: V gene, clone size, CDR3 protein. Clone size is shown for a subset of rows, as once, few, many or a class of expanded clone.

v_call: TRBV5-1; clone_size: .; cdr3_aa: CASSPGQGREKLFF
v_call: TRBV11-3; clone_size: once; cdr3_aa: CASSLRPETQYF
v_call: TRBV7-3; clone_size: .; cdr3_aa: CASSYGLEGNTIYF
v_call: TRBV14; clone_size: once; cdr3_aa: CASSLLTSGRTDTQYF
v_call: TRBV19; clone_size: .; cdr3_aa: CASNPGQGKNPLHF
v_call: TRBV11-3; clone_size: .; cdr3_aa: CASSLRTSGRLVNEQFF
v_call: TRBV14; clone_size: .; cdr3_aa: CASSQLTGANTEAFF
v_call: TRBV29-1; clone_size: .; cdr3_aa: CSVVGGSGSTIYF
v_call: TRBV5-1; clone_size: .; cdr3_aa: CASSHREGLYNEQFF
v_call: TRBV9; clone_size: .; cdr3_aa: CASSVGMASGGYTF
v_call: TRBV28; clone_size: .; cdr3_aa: CASSFTENTGELFF
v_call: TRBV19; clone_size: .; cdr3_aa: CASSIPSLTQYF
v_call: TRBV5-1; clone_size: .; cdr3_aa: CASSLDPSYEQFF
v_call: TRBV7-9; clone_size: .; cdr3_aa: CASSPRVATNEKLFF
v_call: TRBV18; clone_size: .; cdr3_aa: CASAPITSGFSGANVLTF
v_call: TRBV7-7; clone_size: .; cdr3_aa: CASSLGTGQGSGNTIYF
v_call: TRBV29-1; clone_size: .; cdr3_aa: CSAEGGSRVEQYF
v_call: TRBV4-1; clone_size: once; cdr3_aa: CASSQAMTSGTPPTQYF
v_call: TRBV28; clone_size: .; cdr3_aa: CASSSGGILSYEQYF
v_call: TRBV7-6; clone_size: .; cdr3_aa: CASSARLAGGLEDEQFF
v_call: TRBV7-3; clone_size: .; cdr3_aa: CASNLDGSYNEQFF
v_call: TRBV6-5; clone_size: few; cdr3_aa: CASSRDRVNTEAFF
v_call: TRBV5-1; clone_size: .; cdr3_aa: CASSLIGGGGGNTIYF
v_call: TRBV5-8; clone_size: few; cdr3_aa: CASGRGRSTDTQYF
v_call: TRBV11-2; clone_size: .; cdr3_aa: CASSLATQGYEQYF
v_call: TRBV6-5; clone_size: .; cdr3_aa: CASSTPGTANTEAFF
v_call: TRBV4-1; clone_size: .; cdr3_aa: CASRRTGNYGYTF
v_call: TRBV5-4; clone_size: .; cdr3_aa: CASSLDPVTYEQYF
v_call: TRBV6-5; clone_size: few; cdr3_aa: CASSSWDSGMGTEAFF
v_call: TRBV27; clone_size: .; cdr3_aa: CASSLSVGTGIYTDTQYF
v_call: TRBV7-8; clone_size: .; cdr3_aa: CASSPRTSGSTNEQFF
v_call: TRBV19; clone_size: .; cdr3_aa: CASSIRLAGGLDEQYF
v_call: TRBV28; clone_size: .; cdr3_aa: CASEAQGRRNTEAFF
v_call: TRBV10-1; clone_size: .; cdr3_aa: CASSGGKAKNIQYF
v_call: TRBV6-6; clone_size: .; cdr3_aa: CASSPNTEAFF
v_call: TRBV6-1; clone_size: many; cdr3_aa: CASSESIEPSNTGELFF
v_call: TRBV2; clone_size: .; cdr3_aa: CASTLARSDQPQHF
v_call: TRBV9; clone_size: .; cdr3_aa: CASSALAGVDTQYF
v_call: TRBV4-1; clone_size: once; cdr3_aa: CASSQRGAITEAFF
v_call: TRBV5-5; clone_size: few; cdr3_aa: CASSEQGAGETQYF
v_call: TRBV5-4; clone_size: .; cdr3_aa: CASSPMGLAGRNEQFF
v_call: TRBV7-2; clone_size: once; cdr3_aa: CASSRSSYNEQFF
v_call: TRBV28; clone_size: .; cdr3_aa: CASSPPTRTSGSTNEQFF
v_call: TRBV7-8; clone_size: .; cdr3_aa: CASSSRGGRNEQFF
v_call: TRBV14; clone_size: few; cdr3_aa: CASSQGGLGEDTQYF
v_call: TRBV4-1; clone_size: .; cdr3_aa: CASSQDLGLATHEQYF
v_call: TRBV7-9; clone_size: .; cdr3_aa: CASSLETDTQYF
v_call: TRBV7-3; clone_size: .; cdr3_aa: CASSLGQRGTRGANVLTF
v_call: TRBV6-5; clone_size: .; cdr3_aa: CASSRPGHLNTEAFF
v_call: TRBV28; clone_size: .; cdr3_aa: CASSTGVIRFGYTF
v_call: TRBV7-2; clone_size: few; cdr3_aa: CASSLQFKDNQYF
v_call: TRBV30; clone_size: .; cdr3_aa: CAWSVGAGQYF
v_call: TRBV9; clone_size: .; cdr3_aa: CASSVGARGNSGYTF
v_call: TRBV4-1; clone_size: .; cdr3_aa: CASSLGTGTLQETQYF
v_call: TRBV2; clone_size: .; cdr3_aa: CASSGPPPGLAGATIYYEQYF
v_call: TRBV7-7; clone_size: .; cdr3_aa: CASSLVAGAYNEQFF